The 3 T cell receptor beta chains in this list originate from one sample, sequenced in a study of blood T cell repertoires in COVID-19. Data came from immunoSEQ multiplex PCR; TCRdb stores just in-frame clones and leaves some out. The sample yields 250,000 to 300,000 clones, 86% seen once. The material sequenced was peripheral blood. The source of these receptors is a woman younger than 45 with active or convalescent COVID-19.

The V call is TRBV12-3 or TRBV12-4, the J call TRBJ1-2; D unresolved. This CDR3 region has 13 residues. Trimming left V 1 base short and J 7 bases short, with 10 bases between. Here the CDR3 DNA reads TGTGCCAGCAGTTTAGGGGAGGGTCGTGGCTACACCTTC. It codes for CASSLGEGRGYTF.

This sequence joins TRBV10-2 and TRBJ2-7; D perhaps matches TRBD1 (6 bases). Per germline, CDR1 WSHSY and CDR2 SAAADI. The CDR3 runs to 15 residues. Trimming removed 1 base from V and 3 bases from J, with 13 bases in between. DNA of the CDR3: TGCGCCAGCAGTGAGTACAGGGAAATAGACTACGAGCAGTACTTC. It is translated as CASSEYREIDYEQYF.

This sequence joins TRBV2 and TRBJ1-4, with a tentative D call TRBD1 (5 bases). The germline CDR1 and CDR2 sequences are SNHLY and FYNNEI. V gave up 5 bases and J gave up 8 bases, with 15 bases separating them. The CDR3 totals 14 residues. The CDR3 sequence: CASSRQGGEEKLFF. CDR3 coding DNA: TGTGCCAGCAGTCGCCAGGGAGGGGAAGAAAAACTGTTTTTT.